This T cell receptor (beta chain) was observed in a study of blood T cell repertoires in COVID-19. On the study more broadly: COVID-19 samples collected from the United States, Italy and Spain covered acute and convalescent phases. Sources were T cells, B-cell-depleted T cells, or PBMCs; the material itself was cDNA or gDNA.

Assay: immunoSEQ multiplex PCR; the TCRdb copy retains only in-frame clones and omits some. The sample includes about 230,000 clones, roughly 88% seen only once; the top ten take 25% to 35%. Input material: peripheral blood. The clonotype originates from a man aged 35-49 years with acute or convalescent COVID-19.

DNA for the CDR3: TGTGCCTCCCGGGACAGGGGCACAGATACGCAGTATTTT. It encodes CASRDRGTDTQYF. This chain links TRBV19 with TRBJ2-3, with 9 bases that match TRBD1. Germline CDR1 is LNHDA and CDR2 is SQIVND (reference sequence). J was trimmed by 1 base and V by 11 bases; bases with no gene match: 4. This CDR3 is built from 13 residues.